Presented here are 19 T cell receptor beta chains from one specimen sequenced in a study of human T cells and chemical hapten exposure. One entry per CDR3 protein, called by TCRdb with MiXCR from the RACE reads. The sample carries about 260,000 distinct CDR3 sequences, approximately 8.6% recorded once. Indicated time point: pre-sensitization, week 0. As to treatment: therapeutic diphenylcyclopropenone sensitization with weekly scalp DPC. The sample in question was whole blood, obtained in connection with sensitization to the hapten diphenylcyclopropenone (DPC). These receptors came from a woman aged 40 to 50 with alopecia areata. Some clones in this sample may be carry-over from other donors' samples.

The chain is built from TRBV6-2 or TRBV6-3 and TRBJ2-1; 7 nucleotides align to TRBD2. The CDR3 consists of 15 residues. Trimming removed 0 bases from V and 5 bases from J; junction bases left unmatched: 4. Germline V gene lookup returns CDR1 MNHEY and CDR2 SVGEGT. The CDR3, as DNA: TGTGCCAGCAGTTACTCGGTTCGGGGGGACAATGAGCAGTTCTTC. This sequence encodes CASSYSVRGDNEQFF.

This clonotype was seen a few times. This chain joins TRBV6-5 and TRBJ2-7; D not certain. The CDR3 is made up of 15 amino acids. Germline CDR1 reads MNHEY; CDR2 reads SVGAGI. The V end lost 0 bases, the J end lost 0 bases, and 9 bases lay between the germline ends. The CDR3 sequence: CASSYSASGSYEQYF. The DNA of the CDR3 is TGTGCCAGCAGTTACTCGGCCTCCGGCTCCTACGAGCAGTACTTC.

The chain joins TRBV12-3 or TRBV12-4 to TRBJ1-5; D remains ambiguous. The CDR3 extends over 13 amino acids. With 0 bases removed from V and 15 bases from J, the gap between germline ends came to 15 bases. CDR3 loop: CASSLAEGTVTHF. DNA of the CDR3: TGTGCCAGCAGTTTAGCGGAAGGAACGGTCACGCATTTT.

There are many counts of this clonotype. The chain has TRBV27 and TRBJ2-7, with D maybe TRBD1 (5 bases). Trimming removed 6 bases at V and 0 bases at J, with 9 bases between. This CDR3 is 13 amino acids long. CDR1 and CDR2 (germline): MNHEY, SMNVEV (reference sequence). CDR3 DNA sequence: TGTGCCAGCAGGCGCGGACACTCCTACGAGCAGTACTTC. Translation gives CASRRGHSYEQYF.

This clonotype was recorded a few times. The V gene is TRBV4-3, the J gene TRBJ2-7, with D maybe TRBD1 (5 bases). Trimming cost V 1 base and J 4 bases, with 11 bases left between them. The CDR3 is made up of 14 amino acids. Germline-derived CDR1 and CDR2 are LGHNA and YSLEER. In nucleotides, the CDR3 is TGCGCCAGCAGCCAAGCCAGGGAAAATTACGAGCAGTACTTC. Translating it yields CASSQARENYEQYF.

This clonotype has ten or more counts. The rearrangement uses TRBV7-8 and TRBJ2-2; D unresolved. V lost 6 bases to trimming and J lost 4 bases, with 9 bases between them. The CDR3 totals 13 residues. Germline lookup yields CDR1 SGHVS and CDR2 FQNEAQ. Written as DNA, the CDR3 is TGTGCCAGCAGGGTTGGCGGCACCGGGGAGCTGTTTTTT. This translates into CASRVGGTGELFF.

This clonotype was observed a handful of times. This sequence joins TRBV4-2 and TRBJ2-7, with D perhaps assigned TRBD1 or TRBD2 (5 bases each). The CDR3 runs 15 residues. CDR1 is LGHNA and CDR2 is YNFKEQ in the germline V gene. Between the trimmed V and J ends, which lost 1 base and 6 bases, there was a span of 16 bases. DNA for the CDR3: TGTGCCAGCAGCCAAGGTGAGGGGTTGGGTGGCGAGCAGTACTTC. Its protein product is CASSQGEGLGGEQYF.

The chain uses TRBV6-5 and TRBJ2-1, with 7 bases identical to TRBD2. V lost 5 bases to trimming and J lost 9 bases; unmatched junction nucleotides: 10. Germline-derived CDR1 and CDR2 are MNHEY and SVGAGI. The CDR3 covers 14 residues. DNA of the CDR3: TGTGCCAGCAGTCCCGGGACTACCTTAATTGAGCAGTTCTTC. Protein: CASSPGTTLIEQFF.

This clonotype was seen more than once but under ten times. V gene TRBV7-9 combines with J gene TRBJ2-2, with D tentatively TRBD2 (5 bases). V lost 5 bases and J lost 7, with 14 bases in between. CDR1 SEHNR and CDR2 FQNEAQ come from the germline V gene (reference sequence). The CDR3 spans 14 residues. CDR3 protein: CASSPHGDIGELFF. The CDR3 coding sequence is TGTGCCAGCAGCCCCCACGGGGATATCGGGGAGCTGTTTTTT. Drawing the rest from reference TRBV7-9 and TRBJ2-2, the complete variable domain is DTGVSQNPRHKITKRGQNVTFRCDPISEHNRLYWYRQTLGQGPEFLTYFQNEAQLEKSRLLSDRFSAERPKGSFSTLEIQRTEQGDSAMYLCASSPHGDIGELFFGEGSRLTVL.

The chain combines TRBV28 with TRBJ1-6; no firm D call. V was pared by 8 bases and J by 7 bases, with 12 bases between. The germline V gene has CDR1 MDHEN and CDR2 SYDVKM. This CDR3 has 13 residues. CDR3 nucleotides: TGTGCCAGCTGTTCCGCCGTAAATTCACCCCTCCACTTT. It yields the protein CASCSAVNSPLHF.

The chain combines TRBV7-6 with TRBJ2-5, with D unresolved. Trimming pared 4 bases from V and 2 bases from J, leaving 8 bases between. Germline loops: CDR1 SGHVS, CDR2 FNYEAQ. This CDR3 has 13 amino acids. CDR3 amino acids: CASSSDGQETQYF. CDR3 DNA: TGTGCCAGCAGCTCGGACGGACAAGAGACCCAGTACTTC.

This clonotype occurred once. The genes are TRBV18 and TRBJ1-2; no firm D call. The CDR3 totals 14 residues. Trimming shortened V by 2 bases and J by 4 bases, and 11 bases separated the two germline ends. Germline CDR1 reads KGHSH; CDR2 reads LQKENI. In DNA form, the CDR3 reads TGTGCCAGCTCACCAGAGGGTTTAACCTATGGCTACACCTTC. This encodes CASSPEGLTYGYTF.

This clonotype was seen a few times. The gene calls are TRBV29-1 and TRBJ2-7; D is perhaps TRBD1 (5 bases). The CDR3 spans 13 residues. The germline V gene has CDR1 SQVTM and CDR2 ANQGSEA. Trimming removed 7 bases from V and 4 bases from J, with 17 bases in between. The CDR3 is CSAVTDKAYEQYF. CDR3 sequence (DNA): TGCAGCGCCGTTACGGACAAAGCATACGAGCAGTACTTC.

This clonotype was recorded many times. This rearrangement joins TRBV28 to TRBJ1-2; D perhaps matches TRBD1 (5 bases). The CDR3 is made up of 14 amino acids. Germline loops: CDR1 MDHEN, CDR2 SYDVKM. The ends were cut back, 2 bases at V and 8 bases at J, with 15 bases in the middle. The CDR3 DNA reads as TGTGCCAGCAGTTTAACCGCGGGGCGGGACGGCTACACCTTC. Translation gives CASSLTAGRDGYTF.

V is TRBV27 and J is TRBJ1-5; D is undetermined. Germline V gene sequence: CDR1 MNHEY, CDR2 SMNVEV (reference sequence). CDR3 length: 13 amino acids. Trimming pared 5 bases from V and 4 bases from J, leaving 9 bases between. The chain's CDR3 is CASSEETNQPQHF. In nucleotides, the CDR3 is TGTGCCAGCAGTGAGGAAACTAATCAGCCCCAGCATTTT.

This chain uses TRBV2 with TRBJ2-2, with 7 bases that match TRBD2. This CDR3 comprises 14 residues. Germline V lookup: CDR1 SNHLY, CDR2 FYNNEI. The J segment lost 6 bases and the V segment lost 8 bases, leaving 9 bases of the junction unmatched. The CDR3 region has the DNA TGTGCCAGCCTTGCCACTAGCGTCGCCGGGGAGCTGTTTTTT. Its protein product is CASLATSVAGELFF.

The chain employs TRBV28 and TRBJ2-7; D is perhaps TRBD1 (6 bases). V was clipped by 6 bases and J by 2 bases, with 23 bases between them. The CDR3 covers 17 residues. CDR1 and CDR2 from the germline V gene are MDHEN and SYDVKM. This CDR3 reads CASSSTRWAGEPYEQYF. The CDR3 region has the DNA TGTGCCAGCAGCTCGACCCGGTGGGCAGGGGAACCCTACGAGCAGTACTTC.

The CDR3 here is CASSSSEGDTDTQYF. In DNA, the CDR3 is TGTGCCAGCTCCTCTAGCGAGGGAGACACAGATACGCAGTATTTT. The J gene is TRBJ2-3, the V gene TRBV6-4; a possible D gene is TRBD2 (6 bases). The CDR3 has 15 residues. The germline gives CDR1 MRHNA, CDR2 SNTAGT. V was cut by 8 bases and J by 2 bases, with 17 bases left in between.

This clonotype was seen once. At one end the junction does not follow the germline gene, possibly because of a read error. The chain links TRBV20-1 to TRBJ2-7; weak D call: TRBD2 (6 bases). The CDR3 spans 13 residues. Germline lookup yields CDR1 DFQATT and CDR2 SNEGSKA (reference sequence). Written as DNA, the CDR3 is TGCAATGCTAGACCGGGACTGATCTACGAGCAGTACTTC. Encoded protein: CNARPGLIYEQYF.